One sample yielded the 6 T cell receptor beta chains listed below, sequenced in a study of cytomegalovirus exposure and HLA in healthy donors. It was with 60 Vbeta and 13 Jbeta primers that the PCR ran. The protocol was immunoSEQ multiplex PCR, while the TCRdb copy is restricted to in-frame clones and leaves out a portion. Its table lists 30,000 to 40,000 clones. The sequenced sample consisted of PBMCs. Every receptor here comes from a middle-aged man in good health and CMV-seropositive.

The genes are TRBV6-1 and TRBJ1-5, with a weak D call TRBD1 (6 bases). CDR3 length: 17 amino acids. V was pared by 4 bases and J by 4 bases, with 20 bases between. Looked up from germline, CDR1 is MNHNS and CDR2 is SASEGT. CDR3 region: CASSASRGASPNQPQHF. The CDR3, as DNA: TGTGCCAGCAGTGCTAGTCGGGGGGCTTCCCCGAATCAGCCCCAGCATTTT.

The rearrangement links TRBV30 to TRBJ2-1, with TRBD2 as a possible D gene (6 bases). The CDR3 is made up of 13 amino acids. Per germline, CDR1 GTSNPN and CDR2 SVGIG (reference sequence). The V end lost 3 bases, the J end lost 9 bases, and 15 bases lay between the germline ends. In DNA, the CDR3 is TGTGCCTGGAGCAAGGGACTGTCGGTTGAGCAGTTCTTC. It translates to CAWSKGLSVEQFF.

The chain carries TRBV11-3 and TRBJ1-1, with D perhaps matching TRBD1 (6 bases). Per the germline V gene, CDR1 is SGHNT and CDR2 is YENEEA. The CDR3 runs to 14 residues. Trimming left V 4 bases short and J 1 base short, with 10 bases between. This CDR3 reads CASSSRTANTEAFF. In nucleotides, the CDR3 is TGTGCCAGCAGCTCCAGGACAGCGAACACTGAAGCTTTCTTT.

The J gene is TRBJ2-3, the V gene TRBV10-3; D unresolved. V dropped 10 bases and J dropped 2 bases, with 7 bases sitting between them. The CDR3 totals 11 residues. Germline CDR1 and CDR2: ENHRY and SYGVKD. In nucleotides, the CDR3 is TGTGCCACTCTGTACACAGATACGCAGTATTTT. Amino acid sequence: CATLYTDTQYF.

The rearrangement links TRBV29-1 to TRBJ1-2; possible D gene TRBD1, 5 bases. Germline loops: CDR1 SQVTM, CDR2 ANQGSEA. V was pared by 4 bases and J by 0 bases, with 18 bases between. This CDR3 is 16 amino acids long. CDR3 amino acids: CSVGPEGEGTNYGYTF. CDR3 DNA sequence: TGCAGCGTTGGCCCCGAAGGGGAAGGGACTAACTATGGCTACACCTTC.

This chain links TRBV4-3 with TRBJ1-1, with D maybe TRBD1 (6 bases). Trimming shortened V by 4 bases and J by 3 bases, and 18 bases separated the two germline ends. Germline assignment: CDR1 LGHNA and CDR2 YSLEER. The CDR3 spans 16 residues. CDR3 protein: CASSRRSQGMDTEAFF. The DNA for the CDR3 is TGCGCCAGCAGCCGGCGGTCACAGGGTATGGACACTGAAGCTTTCTTT.